Below are 8 T cell receptor beta chains sequenced from a single sample in a study of CD8+CD57+ T cells in acquired aplastic anemia (dated by TCRdb to the late 2010s). The instrument given in TCRdb is Illumina HiSeq 2000. Genomic DNA was used as template for profiling of TCR beta VDJ combinations and CDR3 sequences. TCRdb reran the public reads through fastp at Q25 and MiXCR, keeping productive beta chains. Rows with one shared CDR3 protein collapse into an entry with the most common genes and DNA. The sample profile shows over 100,000 distinct CDR3 sequences; about 40% of them were found once. The top ten constitute 6.5% to 10% of the sample. The sample consisted of sorted CD4+, CD8+, or CD8+CD57+ T cells (not recorded which) from PBMCs. The receptors shown here come from a human donor in good health, serving as a control.

This clonotype has at least ten counts. The chain has TRBV13 and TRBJ2-7; tentatively, D is TRBD1 or TRBD2 (5 bases each). CDR1 is PRHDT and CDR2 is FYEKMQ in the germline V gene (reference sequence). The CDR3 sequence is 17 residues long. V was trimmed by 2 bases and J by 7 bases, leaving 24 bases between them. Written as DNA, the CDR3 is TGTGCCAGCAGCTTATCCTTTTCGTCGACCCGTGAGGGGGAGCAGTACTTC. It specifies CASSLSFSSTREGEQYF.

The V call is TRBV29-1, the J call TRBJ1-1, with D unclear. Germline assignment: CDR1 SQVTM and CDR2 ANQGSEA. The germline V and J ends were trimmed by 6 bases and 2 bases, with 13 bases remaining between them. This CDR3 has 13 residues. The CDR3 bases are TGCAGCGTAACCGCCGGACGAAACACTGAAGCTTTCTTT. Translating it yields CSVTAGRNTEAFF.

This clonotype came up many times. The chain combines TRBV6-2 or TRBV6-3 with TRBJ2-7, with 11 positions matching TRBD2. CDR3 size: 16 residues. CDR1 is MNHEY, CDR2 SVGEGT, per germline. Germline trimming cut 4 bases from V and 3 bases from J; bases unmatched to any gene: 8. CDR3 loop: CASSFASGGIVYEQYF. CDR3 DNA: TGTGCCAGCAGTTTCGCTAGCGGGGGGATAGTCTACGAGCAGTACTTC.

This chain connects TRBV19 to TRBJ2-6, with D perhaps TRBD2 (7 bases). From germline, CDR1 is LNHDA and CDR2 SQIVND (reference sequence). CDR3 length: 18 amino acids. V was clipped by 5 bases and J by 0 bases, with 17 bases between them. CDR3 DNA: TGTGCCAGTAGTCGGGGGGCCTTCGCCTTCTCTGGGGCCAACGTCCTGACTTTC. Protein product: CASSRGAFAFSGANVLTF.

On this clonotype: A much larger clone is a single base away; this may be a read error. The chain recombines TRBV14 with TRBJ2-1; weak D call: TRBD1 (6 bases). Trimming took 1 base from V and 5 from J, leaving 18 bases between them. This CDR3 is built from 17 residues. Germline V gene data show CDR1 as SGHDN and CDR2 as FVKESK. Here the CDR3 reads CASSQARGGAADNEQFF. As DNA, the CDR3 is TGTGCCAGCAGCCAAGCGAGAGGGGGTGCAGCTGACAATGAGCAGTTCTTC. The entire variable domain, with the rest obtained from reference TRBV14 and TRBJ2-1, is as follows: EAGVTQFPSHSVIEKGQTVTLRCDPISGHDNLYWYRRVMGKEIKFLLHFVKESKQDESGMPNNRFLAERTGGTYSTLKVQPAELEDSGVYFCASSQARGGAADNEQFFGPGTRLTVL.

This clonotype was observed a single time. The DNA is left out, because the CDR3 cannot be placed on it with certainty; the CDR3 is given as TCRdb lists it. The chain uses TRBV7-4 and TRBJ1-5; TRBD1 is taken as the D call from the table, unchecked against the DNA. Germline V gene data show CDR1 as SGHVT and CDR2 as SQSDAQ. Counting both end residues, the CDR3 totals 20 amino acids. CDR3 residues: CASSLACDRRAVLRAGHQHF.

This clonotype was observed many times. The genes are TRBV6-6 and TRBJ2-7, with TRBD1 as a possible D gene (6 bases). Germline lookup yields CDR1 MNHNY and CDR2 SVGAGI (reference sequence). This CDR3 contains 15 residues. V lost 1 base, J lost 2 bases, and 12 bases lay in between. The DNA of the CDR3 is TGTGCCAGCAGTTACTATTCGCAGGGGACCTACGAGCAGTACTTC. Translation: CASSYYSQGTYEQYF.

The table lists this clonotype with a few counts. This chain links TRBV15 with TRBJ2-5; D perhaps matches TRBD1 (6 bases). The CDR3 spans 15 residues. Germline V CDR1 and CDR2: LNHNV, YYDKDF (reference sequence). Trimming shortened V by 2 bases and J by 5 bases, and 15 bases separated the two germline ends. The DNA for the CDR3 is TGTGCCACCAGCAGAACAGAGGGGGAGTGGGAGACCCAGTACTTC. It yields the protein CATSRTEGEWETQYF.